This TCR beta chain was captured in a study of shared clonotypes between healthy human individuals. Findings and caveats of the study: The study sampled only blood, and tissue repertoires likely differ.

Regarding this clone: What it binds is unknown. The sample has other DNA sequences that encode this CDR3 too.

Germline CDR1 is MNHEY and CDR2 is SVGAGI. J was trimmed by 1 base and V by 5 bases; bases with no gene match: 2. This CDR3 has 14 amino acids. Roughly 210 ng DNA, tens of thousands of T cell genomes, went into each sorted-subset replicate PCR. Assay: immunoSEQ multiplex PCR; the TCRdb copy retains only in-frame clones and omits some. This sample yields 2 million to 2.5 million clones, of which under 97% are seen a single time; roughly 0.13% belongs to the top ten. The sequencing input was naive CD4+ T cells sorted from blood. Subset specified: CD45RA+ positively selected. This chain connects TRBV6-5 to TRBJ1-1; 9 nucleotides line up with TRBD1. The TCR sequence derives from a man between 18 and 35 years old in good health. The CDR3 DNA follows: TGTGCCAGCAGTAGGGGACAGGGGAACACTGAAGCTTTCTTT. Translated, it gives CASSRGQGNTEAFF.